Presented here are 29 T cell receptor beta chains from one specimen sequenced in a study of T cell repertoires in cytomegalovirus infection. Each CDR3 protein gets one entry after TCRdb re-called the reads with MiXCR. The profile shows more than 350,000 distinct CDR3 sequences, 31% of them singletons. What was sequenced was PBMCs. All receptors derive from a human donor in good health (CMV status not recorded). Some clones in this sample may be carry-over from other donors' samples.

This chain links TRBV6-2 or TRBV6-3 with TRBJ1-1; tentative D call: TRBD1 (6 bases). The ends were cut back, 8 bases at V and 0 bases at J, with 13 bases in the middle. The CDR3 spans 14 residues. Germline V gives CDR1 MNHEY, CDR2 SVGEGT. CDR3 in amino acids: CASVRGGMNTEAFF. As DNA, the CDR3 is TGTGCCAGCGTGAGGGGGGGGATGAACACTGAAGCTTTCTTT.

Comment on this clonotype: A read error is possible here, since a much larger clone lies one base away. This likely comes from a read error, as the CDR3 has no conserved phenylalanine or tryptophan at its end. The chain uses TRBV7-4 and TRBJ2-7, with a tentative D call TRBD2 (6 bases). This CDR3 spans 15 amino acids. The V and J ends lost 1 base and 6 bases respectively, with 16 bases between them. CDR1 and CDR2 from the germline V gene are SGHVT and SQSDAQ. The CDR3 sequence: CASSLGGASAIEQYC. DNA for the CDR3: TGTGCCAGCAGCTTAGGCGGGGCCTCCGCGATCGAGCAGTACTGC.

As to this clonotype: One end of the junction varies from germline; a read error may be responsible. The chain links TRBV28 to TRBJ2-7; D gene uncertain. CDR3 length equals 12 residues. Germline CDR1 and CDR2: MDHEN and SYDVKM. The CDR3 protein is CASSYYSYEHYF. The DNA of the CDR3 is TGTGCCAGCAGCTATTACAGCTACGAGCATTACTTC.

This clonotype was picked up one time. The chain employs TRBV5-6 and TRBJ1-1; D gene unclear. Between the trimmed V and J ends, which lost 2 bases and 8 bases, there was a span of 13 bases. CDR1 and CDR2 from the germline V gene are SGHDT and YYEEEE. The CDR3 runs to 13 residues. As DNA, the CDR3 is TGTGCCAGCAGCTTTCGGGTCAGAGCGGAAGCTTTCTTT. The encoded protein is CASSFRVRAEAFF.

In its sample, this clonotype was seen a few times. The chain links TRBV4-3 to TRBJ2-1, with D uncertain. This CDR3 is built from 16 residues. Germline CDR1 reads LGHNA; CDR2 reads YSLEER. Trimming shortened V by 0 bases and J by 0 bases, and 9 bases separated the two germline ends. The CDR3 sequence is CASSQEAGLSYNEQFF. In DNA, the CDR3 is TGCGCCAGCAGCCAAGAGGCAGGCCTCTCCTACAATGAGCAGTTCTTC.

This chain uses TRBV20-1 with TRBJ2-1; 8 bases are a match to TRBD2. The V segment lost 0 bases and the J segment 4 bases; nucleotides outside the gene matches: 8. Germline-derived CDR1 and CDR2 are DFQATT and SNEGSKA (reference sequence). This CDR3 contains 16 residues. CDR3 amino acids: CSARDHAGGDYNEQFF. In nucleotides, the CDR3 is TGCAGTGCTAGAGATCACGCGGGGGGAGATTACAATGAGCAGTTCTTC.

This clonotype has only a few counts. The V and J genes are TRBV7-6 and TRBJ1-6; D gene unclear. V was shortened by 5 bases and J by 10 bases, with 15 bases between the two germline ends. Germline V gene data show CDR1 as SGHVS and CDR2 as FNYEAQ. The CDR3 totals 14 residues. DNA for the CDR3: TGTGCCAGCAGCCCGTTGGACTCCGTCTCACCCCTCCACTTT. Translated: CASSPLDSVSPLHF. The full variable domain, rest sourced from reference TRBV7-6 and TRBJ1-6, is GAGVSQSPRYKVTKRGQDVALRCDPISGHVSLYWYRQALGQGPEFLTYFNYEAQQDKSGLPNDRFSAERPEGSISTLTIQRTEQRDSAMYRCASSPLDSVSPLHFGNGTRLTVT.

This clonotype was observed many times. The chain joins TRBV12-3 or TRBV12-4 to TRBJ1-5; 7 bases are a match to TRBD1. The CDR3 loop spans 15 amino acids. V was pared by 1 base and J by 4 bases, with 4 bases of the junction left unmatched. The CDR3 spells CASSLDRGENQPQHF. In nucleotides, the CDR3 is TGTGCCAGCAGTTTAGACAGGGGAGAGAATCAGCCCCAGCATTTT.

The V and J genes are TRBV7-6 and TRBJ2-3; D gene unclear. Trimming cost V 3 bases and J 4 bases, with 8 bases left between them. The CDR3 loop spans 13 amino acids. Germline CDR1 and CDR2: SGHVS and FNYEAQ. The CDR3 loop reads CASSFAFADTQYF. CDR3 bases: TGTGCCAGCAGCTTCGCATTCGCAGATACGCAGTATTTT.

This clonotype was detected only a few times. The gene calls are TRBV6-2 or TRBV6-3 and TRBJ1-1, with 8 bases matching TRBD1. Germline V gene lookup returns CDR1 MNHEY and CDR2 SVGEGT. With V trimmed by 0 bases and J by 4 bases, 10 bases remained unmatched. This CDR3 is built from 17 residues. The CDR3 protein is CASSYSIGQGLFTEAFF. CDR3 bases: TGTGCCAGCAGTTACTCGATAGGACAGGGCTTGTTCACTGAAGCTTTCTTT.

This clonotype was observed a few times. The chain is built from TRBV28 and TRBJ2-5, with D uncertain. Germline lookup yields CDR1 MDHEN and CDR2 SYDVKM. The V and J ends lost 6 bases and 5 bases respectively, with 7 bases between them. This CDR3 comprises 11 residues. The CDR3 is CASRGVETQYF. CDR3 coding DNA: TGTGCCAGCAGGGGCGTGGAGACCCAGTACTTC.

The chain combines TRBV6-5 with TRBJ1-1; D remains ambiguous. V was trimmed by 0 bases and J by 5 bases, leaving 7 bases between them. This CDR3 is built from 13 residues. The germline gives CDR1 MNHEY, CDR2 SVGAGI. The CDR3 loop reads CASSYSGRTEAFF. The CDR3 DNA follows: TGTGCCAGCAGTTACTCGGGCCGGACTGAAGCTTTCTTT.

The chain couples TRBV11-3 to TRBJ2-1; unclear D gene. This CDR3 has 16 residues. The V gene's germline CDR1 is SGHNT and CDR2 YENEEA. The ends were cut back, 0 bases at V and 0 bases at J, with 9 bases in the middle. For the CDR3, the DNA is TGTGCCAGCAGCTTAGATACGGCCCCCTCCTACAATGAGCAGTTCTTC. Translated: CASSLDTAPSYNEQFF.

The table lists this clonotype with a few counts. The rearrangement links TRBV29-1 to TRBJ1-2; 9 bases agree with TRBD1. V dropped 4 bases and J dropped 2; count of bases not matched to a gene: 2. CDR3 length: 13 residues. Germline-derived CDR1 and CDR2 are SQVTM and ANQGSEA. The CDR3 here is CSVGTGENYGYTF. The CDR3, as DNA: TGCAGCGTTGGGACAGGGGAAAACTATGGCTACACCTTC.

This clonotype was picked up a small number of times. This rearrangement joins TRBV30 to TRBJ1-4, with 7 bases identical to TRBD1. Germline V CDR1 and CDR2: GTSNPN, SVGIG (reference sequence). The CDR3 totals 16 residues. Trimming removed 0 bases from V and 12 bases from J; junction bases left unmatched: 16. CDR3 nucleotide sequence: TGTGCCTGGAGTGTAGGGGGACAGTGGAGGACCCAGGAACTGTTTTTT. It translates to CAWSVGGQWRTQELFF.

The V call is TRBV6-2 or TRBV6-3, the J call TRBJ2-7; unclear D gene. V lost 7 bases and J lost 4, with 26 bases in between. CDR1 is MNHEY and CDR2 is SVGEGT in the germline V gene. The CDR3 is 17 amino acids. The CDR3 here is CASTPNVGSGFGYEQYF. CDR3 DNA sequence: TGTGCCAGCACCCCCAACGTGGGGTCCGGGTTCGGATACGAGCAGTACTTC.

This clonotype showed up just a few times. A read error may produce the germline difference seen at one junction end. The CDR3 loop reads CASSQILELGQASF. In DNA, the CDR3 is TGTGCCAGCAGCCAAATTTTGGAGCTGGGACAGGCTTCCTTC. The chain has TRBV5-4 and TRBJ1-2; 8 nucleotides align to TRBD1. Germline assignment: CDR1 SGHNT and CDR2 YYREEE (reference sequence). This CDR3 is built from 14 residues.

The chain combines TRBV19 with TRBJ2-2; TRBD1 is a possible D gene (5 bases). V lost 5 bases and J 3 bases, leaving 19 bases between the germline ends. The CDR3 sequence is 17 residues long. CDR1 and CDR2 from the germline V gene are LNHDA and SQIVND (reference sequence). CDR3: CASSLPRTRGDTGELFF. The CDR3 bases are TGTGCCAGTAGTCTCCCCAGGACAAGGGGTGACACCGGGGAGCTGTTTTTT. The full variable domain, with the rest looked up from reference TRBV19 and TRBJ2-2, is DGGITQSPKYLFRKEGQNVTLSCEQNLNHDAMYWYRQDPGQGLRLIYYSQIVNDFQKGDIAEGYSVSREKKESFPLTVTSAQKNPTAFYLCASSLPRTRGDTGELFFGEGSRLTVL.

The table lists this clonotype with a few counts. The chain employs TRBV19 and TRBJ2-5; D is uncertain. Looked up from germline, CDR1 is LNHDA and CDR2 is SQIVND (reference sequence). The CDR3 is 15 amino acids. Deletions cut 1 base from V and 0 bases from J, with 9 bases between. CDR3 in DNA: TGTGCCAGTAGTATAGTTCACAGATACCAAGAGACCCAGTACTTC. Translation gives CASSIVHRYQETQYF.

The chain links TRBV12-3 or TRBV12-4 to TRBJ2-7, with 8 bases fitting TRBD2. This CDR3 has 14 residues. J lost 5 bases, V lost 6 bases, and 9 bases had no gene match. CDR3 region: CASRFGGGRDEQYF. The CDR3 DNA reads TGTGCCAGCAGGTTCGGGGGGGGACGGGACGAGCAGTACTTC.

At least ten counts were recorded for this clonotype. The chain joins TRBV7-9 to TRBJ2-5; TRBD1 matches at 7 bases. The CDR3 covers 15 residues. V lost 6 bases, J lost 5 bases, and 12 bases stayed unmatched. The germline V gene encodes CDR1 SEHNR and CDR2 FQNEAQ (reference sequence). The CDR3 loop reads CASRPRTGARETQYF. The CDR3 nucleotides are TGTGCCAGCAGACCAAGGACAGGCGCGCGGGAGACCCAGTACTTC.

This clonotype occurred many times. In DNA form, the CDR3 reads TGTGCCAGCAGTTTTAGGGACTATCTTAATGAGCAGTTCTTC. This codes for CASSFRDYLNEQFF. The chain links TRBV12-3 or TRBV12-4 to TRBJ2-1; 7 bases align to TRBD2. The CDR3 has 14 residues. With 3 bases clipped from V and 7 bases from J, the junction kept 6 bases outside the gene matches.

This clonotype came up a few times. The chain recombines TRBV19 with TRBJ2-7; possibly TRBD1 for D (5 bases). Trimming cost V 6 bases and J 3 bases, with 12 bases left between them. This CDR3 spans 13 amino acids. Germline V gene sequence: CDR1 LNHDA, CDR2 SQIVND (reference sequence). This chain's CDR3 is CASSVQGNYEQYF. The DNA for the CDR3 is TGTGCCAGTAGCGTCCAGGGAAACTACGAGCAGTACTTC. Full variable domain (outside the CDR3, taken from reference TRBV19 and TRBJ2-7): DGGITQSPKYLFRKEGQNVTLSCEQNLNHDAMYWYRQDPGQGLRLIYYSQIVNDFQKGDIAEGYSVSREKKESFPLTVTSAQKNPTAFYLCASSVQGNYEQYFGPGTRLTVT.

Turning to this clonotype: A read error may explain this, as a much larger clone is one base away. The V and J genes are TRBV7-2 and TRBJ1-2; no reliable D call. The germline V and J ends were trimmed by 3 bases and 8 bases, with 22 bases remaining between them. Germline assignment: CDR1 SGHTA and CDR2 FQGNSA. The CDR3 extends over 16 amino acids. The CDR3: CASSFTHSLTWPGYTF. The CDR3 DNA sequence: TGTGCCAGCAGCTTTACCCACTCCCTTACATGGCCCGGCTACACCTTC.

This clonotype was seen a few times. DNA of the CDR3: TGTGCCGGAACCAAACGGCCGAGCAACGGCTACACCTTC. It translates to CAGTKRPSNGYTF. The chain carries TRBV6-2 or TRBV6-3 and TRBJ1-2; D is uncertain. The germline V gene has CDR1 MNHEY and CDR2 SVGEGT. Trimming stripped 11 bases from V and 8 bases from J, with 21 bases between. The CDR3 has 13 residues.

The chain combines TRBV4-1 with TRBJ1-2; D might be TRBD1 (5 bases). Germline CDR1 is MGHRA and CDR2 is YSYEKL. Between the trimmed V and J ends, which lost 1 base and 0 bases, there was a span of 12 bases. The CDR3 totals 16 residues. Here the CDR3 DNA reads TGCGCCAGCAGCCAAGTCCTGACAGCTACTAACTATGGCTACACCTTC. It codes for CASSQVLTATNYGYTF.

The CDR3 loop is CASRGQGARTEAFF. Here the CDR3 DNA reads TGTGCCAGCAGAGGACAGGGGGCCCGGACTGAAGCTTTCTTT. V gene TRBV2 combines with J gene TRBJ1-1, with 11 bases matching TRBD1. There are 14 residues in the CDR3. V shed 6 bases, J shed 5 bases, and the junction held 5 bases outside the gene matches. CDR1 SNHLY and CDR2 FYNNEI come from the germline V gene.

In this sample, this clonotype turned up once. A read error may account for a junction end that differs from germline. This chain links TRBV11-3 with TRBJ2-1; TRBD2 matches at 8 bases. The length of the CDR3 is 12 residues. Germline V gives CDR1 SGHNT, CDR2 YENEEA. CDR3 amino acids: CASSRGGDEQLF. CDR3 coding DNA: TGTGCCAGCAGCCGGGGGGGGGATGAGCAGTTATTC.

The sample holds many counts of this clonotype. This sequence joins TRBV7-8 and TRBJ2-5, with D tentatively TRBD1 (5 bases). The germline V gene encodes CDR1 SGHVS and CDR2 FQNEAQ. V was pared by 1 base and J by 4 bases, with 13 bases between. This CDR3 comprises 15 residues. CDR3 in amino acids: CASSLEGRVVETQYF. CDR3 DNA: TGTGCCAGCAGCTTAGAAGGCAGGGTCGTAGAGACCCAGTACTTC.